This TCR beta chain originates from a study of blood T cell repertoires in COVID-19. Method: immunoSEQ multiplex PCR; TCRdb's copy keeps in-frame clones and lacks some. The sample carries 130,000 to 150,000 clones, about 85% recorded once. Trimming shortened V by 6 bases and J by 0 bases, and 9 bases separated the two germline ends. This CDR3 has 14 residues. Germline V gene sequence: CDR1 SEHNR, CDR2 FQNEAQ (reference sequence). Sequenced: peripheral blood. This TCR was sampled from a woman aged 40 to 50 with active or convalescent COVID-19. This sequence joins TRBV7-9 and TRBJ1-5; D remains ambiguous. The CDR3 DNA is TGTGCCAGCAGTTCGGGGATTAGCAATCAGCCCCAGCATTTT. Protein product: CASSSGISNQPQHF.